The 27 T cell receptor beta chains below all came from one sample that was sequenced in a study of T cell responses to AZD1222 COVID-19 vaccine. TCRdb's table, derived via immunoSEQ multiplex PCR, lists solely in-frame clones and lacks some. In the table there are around 110,000 clones, approximately 85% of which are singletons. The material sequenced was peripheral blood, taken on day 0 of MenACWY control vaccination. These receptor sequences come from an adult in good health.

The rearrangement links TRBV5-1 to TRBJ2-2; no reliable D call. The germline CDR1 and CDR2 sequences are SGHRS and YFSETQ. This CDR3 region has 14 residues. The V gene lost 0 bases and the J gene lost 4 bases, with 7 bases spanning the gap. The CDR3 spells CASSLAAGTGELFF. The CDR3 DNA is TGCGCCAGCAGCTTGGCGGCTGGCACCGGGGAGCTGTTTTTT. Filled out from reference TRBV5-1 and TRBJ2-2, the complete variable domain reads KAGVTQTPRYLIKTRGQQVTLSCSPISGHRSVSWYQQTPGQGLQFLFEYFSETQRNKGNFPGRFSGRQFSNSRSEMNVSTLELGDSALYLCASSLAAGTGELFFGEGSRLTVL.

J is TRBJ1-5 and V is TRBV7-6, with D possibly TRBD1 on 6 matching bases. CDR1 is SGHVS and CDR2 is FNYEAQ in the germline V gene. Trimming cost V 3 bases and J 9 bases, with 15 bases left between them. This CDR3 contains 14 residues. The CDR3 reads CASSLRTALRPQHF. As DNA, the CDR3 is TGTGCCAGCAGCTTGAGGACAGCTTTGAGGCCCCAGCATTTT.

This chain connects TRBV6-4 to TRBJ1-3; weak D call: TRBD1 (6 bases). Germline values: CDR1 MRHNA, CDR2 SNTAGT. This CDR3 spans 17 amino acids. V was trimmed by 4 bases and J by 2 bases, leaving 18 bases between them. The CDR3 DNA reads TGTGCCAGCAGTGGGCTGACAGGTCCGGGGCCTGGAAACACCATATATTTT. Its translation: CASSGLTGPGPGNTIYF.

The chain combines TRBV3-1 (or the pseudogene TRBV3-2) with TRBJ2-5; 9 nucleotides agree with TRBD1. The CDR3 contains 15 residues. The germline V gene encodes CDR1 LGHDT and CDR2 YNNKEL (reference sequence). Losses at the gene ends were 8 bases for V and 4 bases for J; bases not matched to a gene: 11. The CDR3 loop reads CASSRDREVGETQYF. CDR3 DNA: TGTGCCAGCTCCCGGGACAGGGAGGTAGGAGAGACCCAGTACTTC.

The chain couples TRBV19 to TRBJ1-1; the match to TRBD1 covers 11 bases. The CDR3 extends over 16 amino acids. Germline trimming cut 5 bases from V and 4 bases from J; bases unmatched to any gene: 9. The germline CDR1 and CDR2 sequences are LNHDA and SQIVND (reference sequence). CDR3 in amino acids: CASSPRDRGVFTEAFF. The CDR3 nucleotides are TGTGCCAGTAGTCCCCGGGACAGGGGGGTCTTCACTGAAGCTTTCTTT.

The chain carries TRBV11-2 and TRBJ1-1, with a weak D call TRBD1 (5 bases). V lost 1 base to trimming and J lost 10 bases, with 13 bases between them. Germline-derived CDR1 and CDR2 are SGHAT and FQNNGV. The CDR3 is 13 residues long. In nucleotides, the CDR3 is TGTGCCAGCAGCTTAGCCAGGGTTAAAGTAGCTTTCTTT. Residues: CASSLARVKVAFF. Supplemented by reference TRBV11-2 and TRBJ1-1, the full variable domain reads EAGVAQSPRYKIIEKRQSVAFWCNPISGHATLYWYQQILGQGPKLLIQFQNNGVVDDSQLPKDRFSAERLKGVDSTLKIQPAKLEDSAVYLCASSLARVKVAFFGQGTRLTVV.

The V gene is TRBV7-9, the J gene TRBJ1-6; possibly TRBD1 for D (6 bases). This CDR3 region has 14 residues. Germline V gene lookup returns CDR1 SEHNR and CDR2 FQNEAQ (reference sequence). The V and J ends lost 5 bases and 10 bases respectively, with 15 bases between them. CDR3 sequence: CASSPGVIWSPLHF. In nucleotides, the CDR3 is TGTGCCAGCAGCCCAGGGGTTATTTGGTCACCCCTCCACTTT.

This rearrangement joins TRBV24-1 to TRBJ2-5; 9 positions match TRBD1. Looked up from germline, CDR1 is KGHDR and CDR2 is SFDVKD. The CDR3 has 15 amino acids. The V segment lost 4 bases and the J segment 1 base; nucleotides outside the gene matches: 3. This CDR3 reads CATSDPGQGQETQYF. For the CDR3, the DNA is TGTGCCACCAGTGACCCGGGACAGGGCCAAGAGACCCAGTACTTC.

V is TRBV5-1 and J is TRBJ2-7; D could derive from TRBD1 or TRBD2 (5 bases each). Looked up from germline, CDR1 is SGHRS and CDR2 is YFSETQ. V was trimmed by 4 bases and J by 2 bases, leaving 16 bases between them. The CDR3 spans 15 residues. The CDR3 loop reads CASSISGTGTYEQYF. CDR3 bases: TGCGCCAGCAGCATCTCCGGGACGGGGACCTACGAGCAGTACTTC. Variable domain in full (rest from reference TRBV5-1 and TRBJ2-7): KAGVTQTPRYLIKTRGQQVTLSCSPISGHRSVSWYQQTPGQGLQFLFEYFSETQRNKGNFPGRFSGRQFSNSRSEMNVSTLELGDSALYLCASSISGTGTYEQYFGPGTRLTVT.

The V gene is TRBV19, the J gene TRBJ2-2; TRBD2 aligns across 14 bases. This CDR3 is built from 18 residues. Germline V gene lookup returns CDR1 LNHDA and CDR2 SQIVND (reference sequence). V lost 6 bases to trimming and J lost 0 bases; unmatched junction nucleotides: 6. The CDR3 nucleotides are TGTGCCAGTAGAGGGACTAGCGGGGGAGGTTCGAACACCGGGGAGCTGTTTTTT. Translated, it gives CASRGTSGGGSNTGELFF.

V is TRBV5-5 and J is TRBJ1-5; D gene uncertain. Looked up from germline, CDR1 is SGHKS and CDR2 is YYEKEE (reference sequence). V lost 2 bases, J lost 4 bases, and 7 bases lay in between. The CDR3 extends over 13 amino acids. Here the CDR3 DNA reads TGTGCCAGCAGCTTTCTGGGGAATCAGCCCCAGCATTTT. Translated, it gives CASSFLGNQPQHF.

J is TRBJ2-3 and V is TRBV5-1; D perhaps matches TRBD1 (5 bases). The germline V and J ends were trimmed by 1 base and 3 bases, with 15 bases remaining between them. The CDR3 has 16 amino acids. Germline loops: CDR1 SGHRS, CDR2 YFSETQ. The CDR3 loop is CASSLLSRARTDTQYF. The CDR3 DNA reads as TGCGCCAGCAGCTTGTTGAGCAGGGCTAGAACAGATACGCAGTATTTT.

This clone was counted once. The chain employs TRBV7-9 and TRBJ2-3, with 8 bases that match TRBD1. This CDR3 contains 15 residues. Germline loops: CDR1 SEHNR, CDR2 FQNEAQ (reference sequence). The V and J ends lost 4 bases and 5 bases, in that order; junction bases with no gene match: 8. The CDR3 loop is CASSYSRGRGDTQYF. CDR3 in DNA: TGTGCCAGCAGCTATAGCAGGGGGCGGGGAGATACGCAGTATTTT.

This sequence joins TRBV15 and TRBJ2-1, with 8 bases identical to TRBD2. CDR3 length: 19 residues. V was clipped by 0 bases and J by 0 bases; unmatched bases: 10. Per the germline V gene, CDR1 is LNHNV and CDR2 is YYDKDF (reference sequence). This CDR3 reads CATSRDLAGRSSSYNEQFF. CDR3 DNA sequence: TGTGCCACCAGCAGAGATCTAGCGGGCCGTTCGAGCTCCTACAATGAGCAGTTCTTC.

Here the CDR3 DNA reads TGTGCCAGCAGTGACGAAGACGGGGGACTAGAAGGCTACAATGAGCAGTTCTTC. Amino acid sequence: CASSDEDGGLEGYNEQFF. The J gene is TRBJ2-1, the V gene TRBV2; 8 bases fit TRBD2. The germline gives CDR1 SNHLY, CDR2 FYNNEI. The CDR3 contains 18 residues. The V gene end was trimmed by 3 bases and the J gene end by 3 bases; junction bases not matched to a gene: 13.

The chain is built from TRBV7-9 and TRBJ1-1, with D possibly TRBD1 on 6 matching bases. The germline V gene encodes CDR1 SEHNR and CDR2 FQNEAQ (reference sequence). The CDR3 is 15 residues long. V was clipped by 5 bases and J by 7 bases, with 20 bases between them. CDR3 protein: CASSQPRAGQNEAFF. The DNA of the CDR3 is TGTGCCAGCAGCCAACCTAGGGCGGGACAAAATGAAGCTTTCTTT.

This clone has just one count. The chain uses TRBV28 and TRBJ2-1; perhaps D is TRBD1 or TRBD2 (5 bases each). Trimming removed 8 bases from V and 1 base from J, with 12 bases in between. Germline values: CDR1 MDHEN, CDR2 SYDVKM. The CDR3 length is 14 residues. CDR3 residues: CASWGRLSYNEQFF. The CDR3 DNA reads as TGTGCCAGCTGGGGACGGTTATCCTACAATGAGCAGTTCTTC.

The chain couples TRBV5-1 to TRBJ2-7, with 10 bases identical to TRBD1. The CDR3 totals 15 residues. The germline CDR1 and CDR2 sequences are SGHRS and YFSETQ. V was clipped by 4 bases and J by 6 bases; unmatched bases: 10. The DNA of the CDR3 is TGCGCCAGCAGCCCCAATCCTCGGACAGGGGGCGAGCAGTACTTC. Encoded protein: CASSPNPRTGGEQYF.

The V and J genes are TRBV4-2 and TRBJ1-6; 9 bases agree with TRBD1. Germline CDR1 and CDR2: LGHNA and YNFKEQ. Trimming removed 3 bases from V and 8 bases from J; junction bases left unmatched: 11. The CDR3 contains 17 residues. CDR3 region: CASSQLLTGGAHSPLHF. The CDR3 DNA reads TGTGCCAGCAGCCAGCTACTTACAGGGGGCGCGCATTCACCCCTCCACTTT.

V gene TRBV7-2 combines with J gene TRBJ2-2; possibly TRBD1 for D (5 bases). This CDR3 is built from 15 residues. The V and J ends lost 4 bases and 1 base respectively, with 10 bases between them. The V gene's germline CDR1 is SGHTA and CDR2 FQGNSA. Here the CDR3 DNA reads TGTGCCAGCAGCTCGACAGTTCTGAACACCGGGGAGCTGTTTTTT. It codes for CASSSTVLNTGELFF.

This chain uses TRBV5-6 with TRBJ2-7; D call uncertain. Germline values: CDR1 SGHDT, CDR2 YYEEEE. This CDR3 comprises 13 residues. V was trimmed by 2 bases and J by 6 bases, leaving 12 bases between them. The CDR3 nucleotides are TGTGCCAGCAGCTTCTTAGGTTCTCTCGAGCAGTACTTC. Translation gives CASSFLGSLEQYF.

The chain has TRBV4-3 and TRBJ2-1; D perhaps matches TRBD2 (6 bases). The germline V gene has CDR1 LGHNA and CDR2 YSLEER. This CDR3 spans 15 amino acids. V was cut by 5 bases and J by 3 bases, with 14 bases left in between. CDR3 coding DNA: TGCGCCAGCAGCATTGGCCAGGGACTCTACAATGAGCAGTTCTTC. Translation gives CASSIGQGLYNEQFF.

This chain joins TRBV30 and TRBJ1-4, with D perhaps matching TRBD1 (5 bases). The CDR3 consists of 13 residues. Trimming removed 3 bases from V and 8 bases from J, with 13 bases in between. CDR1 is GTSNPN, CDR2 SVGIG, per germline (reference sequence). CDR3 sequence: CAWRVGGGEKLFF. The CDR3 DNA reads as TGTGCCTGGAGAGTCGGTGGGGGGGAAAAACTGTTTTTT.

The gene calls are TRBV7-8 and TRBJ1-2; perhaps TRBD1 as D (5 bases). This CDR3 comprises 17 residues. Trimming shortened V by 2 bases and J by 3 bases, and 19 bases separated the two germline ends. Germline loops: CDR1 SGHVS, CDR2 FQNEAQ. This chain's CDR3 is CASSLFGTADYYYGYTF. For the CDR3, the DNA is TGTGCCAGCAGCTTATTCGGGACTGCAGATTATTACTATGGCTACACCTTC.

The CDR3 DNA sequence: TGTGCCAGCAGCTTTAGCACGAGGGGGACTGAAGCTTTCTTT. This gives the protein CASSFSTRGTEAFF. The chain joins TRBV7-8 to TRBJ1-1; TRBD1 might be the D (6 bases). The CDR3 spans 14 residues. CDR1 is SGHVS, CDR2 FQNEAQ, per germline. V lost 3 bases and J 5 bases, leaving 13 bases between the germline ends. Complete variable domain (other parts from reference TRBV7-8 and TRBJ1-1): GAGVSQSPRYKVAKRGQDVALRCDPISGHVSLFWYQQALGQGPEFLTYFQNEAQLDKSGLPSDRFFAERPEGSVSTLKIQRTQQEDSAVYLCASSFSTRGTEAFFGQGTRLTVV.

The chain recombines TRBV7-2 with TRBJ1-2; unclear D gene. CDR1 is SGHTA, CDR2 FQGNSA, per germline. The CDR3 runs to 15 residues. V dropped 1 base and J dropped 4 bases, with 13 bases sitting between them. Here the CDR3 reads CASSLESIGIYGYTF. CDR3 nucleotides: TGTGCCAGCAGCTTAGAGTCGATTGGCATCTATGGCTACACCTTC.

The V call is TRBV28, the J call TRBJ1-1; D uncertain. V lost 2 bases and J lost 4, with 11 bases in between. The CDR3 runs to 14 residues. CDR1 is MDHEN and CDR2 is SYDVKM in the germline V gene. The CDR3: CASSLAGLGTEAFF. DNA for the CDR3: TGTGCCAGCAGTTTAGCTGGGTTGGGCACTGAAGCTTTCTTT.